This passage covers 17 T cell receptor beta chains from one sample sequenced in a study of T cells of healthy individuals. TCRdb called the 5' RACE reads again in MiXCR, with one record for every CDR3 protein. The sample contains about 40,000 distinct CDR3 sequences, roughly 4.3% of which appear only once. All receptors come from a human donor in good health.

This clonotype showed up just a few times. This chain uses TRBV12-3 or TRBV12-4 with TRBJ2-3; 8 nucleotides match TRBD2. The CDR3 extends over 15 amino acids. After removal of 5 bases from V and 1 base from J, the junction contained 5 bases not matched to a gene. The DNA for the CDR3 is TGTGCCAGCAGTCCGGGACTAGAGCGCACAGATACGCAGTATTTT. Translating gives CASSPGLERTDTQYF.

In its sample, this clonotype was seen a few times. J is TRBJ1-3 and V is TRBV12-3 or TRBV12-4, with D hard to call. The V gene lost 6 bases and the J gene lost 0 bases, with 6 bases spanning the gap. The CDR3 covers 13 residues. The CDR3, as DNA: TGTGCCAGCAGATTCAGCTCTGGAAACACCATATATTTT. Protein: CASRFSSGNTIYF.

The chain has TRBV20-1 and TRBJ1-6; D unresolved. CDR1 and CDR2 from the germline V gene are DFQATT and SNEGSKA (reference sequence). V lost 0 bases, J lost 7 bases, and 13 bases lay in between. The CDR3 is 15 residues long. CDR3 region: CSARDTAGGNSPLHF. The CDR3 DNA reads as TGCAGTGCTAGAGATACGGCAGGTGGCAATTCACCCCTCCACTTT.

Many counts were recorded for this clonotype. The rearrangement links TRBV6-5 to TRBJ1-2, with 9 bases aligning to TRBD1. The CDR3 covers 15 residues. From germline, CDR1 is MNHEY and CDR2 SVGAGI. V lost 6 bases and J lost 5; bases outside the gene matches: 10. The CDR3 loop is CASRLSRTGVYGYTF. For the CDR3, the DNA is TGTGCCAGCAGGCTTTCGAGGACAGGGGTTTATGGCTACACCTTC.

The chain combines TRBV7-8 with TRBJ2-1; tentative D call: TRBD2 (5 bases). Germline V CDR1 and CDR2: SGHVS, FQNEAQ. V was shortened by 5 bases and J by 5 bases, with 16 bases between the two germline ends. The CDR3 extends over 15 amino acids. The CDR3 sequence: CASSNKPGLDNEQFF. The DNA of the CDR3 is TGTGCCAGCAGCAATAAACCGGGGTTAGACAATGAGCAGTTCTTC.

This clonotype was counted between two and nine times. V is TRBV18 and J is TRBJ2-1, with a possible D match to TRBD1 (7 bases). The CDR3 extends over 16 amino acids. The V end was cut by 4 bases, the J end by 4 bases, with 17 bases between. Germline values: CDR1 KGHSH, CDR2 LQKENI. In nucleotides, the CDR3 is TGTGCCAGCTCACAACGCGGGACAGCATCTTACAATGAGCAGTTCTTC. It encodes CASSQRGTASYNEQFF.

About this clonotype: A read error may account for a junction end that differs from germline. The V call is TRBV7-7, the J call TRBJ1-4; no definite D call. The germline V gene has CDR1 SSHAT and CDR2 FNYEAQ (reference sequence). There are 13 residues in the CDR3. CDR3 DNA: TGTGCTAGCAGCTTAGTTCCAGAGGGAAAACTGTTTTTT. Protein product: CASSLVPEGKLFF.

This clonotype was counted between two and nine times. The J gene is TRBJ2-3, the V gene TRBV12-3 or TRBV12-4, with a tentative D call TRBD2 (5 bases). The CDR3 consists of 15 residues. V lost 0 bases to trimming and J lost 6 bases, with 13 bases between them. DNA of the CDR3: TGTGCCAGCAGTTTAGCGAGGGTCAACCGGGATACGCAGTATTTT. Translating it yields CASSLARVNRDTQYF.

This clonotype was counted many times. The rearrangement links TRBV28 to TRBJ1-3; D gene unclear. The ends were cut back, 7 bases at V and 4 bases at J, with 11 bases in the middle. The CDR3 has 13 amino acids. Germline CDR1 reads MDHEN; CDR2 reads SYDVKM. The CDR3 protein is CASIPGRGNTIYF. For the CDR3, the DNA is TGTGCCAGCATCCCCGGGCGGGGAAACACCATATATTTT.

This clonotype was seen repeatedly, ten times or more. V and J are TRBV7-2 and TRBJ2-7; perhaps TRBD2 as D (5 bases). Per germline, CDR1 SGHTA and CDR2 FQGNSA. Trimming cost V 5 bases and J 2 bases, with 19 bases left between them. There are 16 residues in the CDR3. The DNA for the CDR3 is TGTGCCAGCAGCCTCCACACTGGCGGACTGACCTACGAGCAGTACTTC. Translated: CASSLHTGGLTYEQYF.

This clonotype came up a few times. The chain carries TRBV6-2 or TRBV6-3 and TRBJ2-7; D unclear. Germline lookup yields CDR1 MNHEY and CDR2 SVGEGT. The CDR3 spans 11 residues. V was clipped by 5 bases and J by 7 bases, with 9 bases between them. In nucleotides, the CDR3 is TGTGCCAGCAGTAAGAGTGTGGAGCAGTACTTC. Translated, it gives CASSKSVEQYF.

This clonotype was recorded at least ten times. The J gene is TRBJ1-4, the V gene TRBV6-5, with TRBD1 identical over 10 bases. This CDR3 comprises 16 residues. V lost 6 bases to trimming and J lost 5 bases; unmatched junction nucleotides: 9. CDR1 is MNHEY, CDR2 SVGAGI, per germline. CDR3: CASSPGTGVRNEKLFF. The CDR3 nucleotides read TGTGCCAGCAGCCCTGGGACAGGGGTCCGAAATGAAAAACTGTTTTTT.

This chain joins TRBV12-3 or TRBV12-4 and TRBJ2-3; D unresolved. The V end lost 2 bases, the J end lost 4 bases, and 7 bases lay between the germline ends. This CDR3 region has 13 residues. The CDR3 region has the DNA TGTGCCAGCAGTTTAAATACGGCAGATACGCAGTATTTT. It is translated as CASSLNTADTQYF.

This clonotype occurred many times. This chain joins TRBV28 and TRBJ1-5; D unclear. This CDR3 has 15 residues. CDR1 MDHEN and CDR2 SYDVKM come from the germline V gene. With 2 bases removed from V and 0 bases from J, the gap between germline ends came to 8 bases. The CDR3 loop is CASSLMENSNQPQHF. The DNA for the CDR3 is TGTGCCAGCAGTTTAATGGAGAATAGCAATCAGCCCCAGCATTTT.

This clonotype appeared many times. The V and J genes are TRBV20-1 and TRBJ2-7; D is undetermined. The V gene lost 2 bases and the J gene lost 0 bases, with 11 bases spanning the gap. Germline V gene lookup returns CDR1 DFQATT and CDR2 SNEGSKA (reference sequence). The CDR3 contains 14 residues. The CDR3 spells CSARNDRSSYEQYF. CDR3 DNA sequence: TGCAGTGCTAGAAACGACCGAAGCTCCTACGAGCAGTACTTC.

This clonotype was seen repeatedly, ten times or more. The chain joins TRBV6-4 to TRBJ2-3, with 9 positions matching TRBD2. Germline V gives CDR1 MRHNA, CDR2 SNTAGT. CDR3 length: 14 residues. The trim removed 1 base at V and 4 bases at J, leaving 0 bases unmatched. The CDR3 spells CASSDLAGADTQYF. The CDR3 DNA reads as TGTGCCAGCAGTGACTTAGCGGGAGCAGATACGCAGTATTTT.

This clonotype has at least ten counts. The chain is built from TRBV10-1 and TRBJ2-1, with 8 bases aligning to TRBD2. Losses at the gene ends were 3 bases for V and 4 bases for J; bases not matched to a gene: 11. Germline-derived CDR1 and CDR2 are WNHNN and SYGVQD (reference sequence). This CDR3 is built from 17 residues. CDR3: CASSELAVPAPYNEQFF. CDR3 bases: TGCGCCAGCAGTGAACTAGCGGTTCCTGCCCCTTACAATGAGCAGTTCTTC.